What follows are 10 T cell receptor beta chains derived from one specimen sequenced in a study of OX40 agonist ivuxolimab in advanced cancers. Assay: immunoSEQ multiplex PCR; the TCRdb copy retains only in-frame clones and omits some. Of about 17,000 clones in the sample, 75% to 80% were seen once. The sequencing used CD4+ or CD8+ T cells sorted from blood, collected in a trial of the OX40 agonist ivuxolimab. The receptors stem from an adult with an advanced solid tumor such as melanoma, head and neck, liver or kidney cancer.

The V gene is TRBV27, the J gene TRBJ1-1, with no clear D. This CDR3 region has 15 residues. Trimming stripped 0 bases from V and 1 base from J, with 9 bases between. The germline gives CDR1 MNHEY, CDR2 SMNVEV (reference sequence). The CDR3 DNA reads TGTGCCAGCAGTTTATCGATGACAACGAACACTGAAGCTTTCTTT. Its translation: CASSLSMTTNTEAFF.

The V gene is TRBV2, the J gene TRBJ1-2, with no clear D. Trimming pared 6 bases from V and 6 bases from J, leaving 11 bases between. The V gene's germline CDR1 is SNHLY and CDR2 FYNNEI. The CDR3 is 12 amino acids. The CDR3 nucleotides are TGTGCCAGCAGAGGGTGGACCCATGGCTACACCTTC. Its translation is CASRGWTHGYTF.

This chain uses TRBV7-3 with TRBJ2-7; D not certain. Trimming stripped 1 base from V and 7 bases from J, with 11 bases between. The CDR3 loop spans 13 amino acids. Germline CDR1 is SGHTA and CDR2 is FQGTGA. The DNA for the CDR3 is TGTGCCAGCAGCTTAAAGTGGGGTACGGAGCAGTACTTC. The encoded protein is CASSLKWGTEQYF.

The rearrangement links TRBV7-9 to TRBJ1-5, with D hard to call. With 4 bases removed from V and 0 bases from J, the gap between germline ends came to 13 bases. Germline CDR1 SEHNR, CDR2 FQNEAQ (reference sequence). This CDR3 is built from 16 residues. CDR3 in amino acids: CASSSWGINSNQPQHF. The CDR3 DNA sequence: TGTGCCAGCAGCTCTTGGGGAATAAATAGCAATCAGCCCCAGCATTTT. Drawing the rest from reference TRBV7-9 and TRBJ1-5, the complete variable domain is DTGVSQNPRHKITKRGQNVTFRCDPISEHNRLYWYRQTLGQGPEFLTYFQNEAQLEKSRLLSDRFSAERPKGSFSTLEIQRTEQGDSAMYLCASSSWGINSNQPQHFGDGTRLSIL.

The chain has TRBV30 and TRBJ1-6, with D unresolved. In germline, CDR1 is GTSNPN, CDR2 SVGIG (reference sequence). CDR3 length: 13 residues. The V gene lost 8 bases and the J gene lost 7 bases, with 15 bases spanning the gap. The CDR3 sequence is CASTTVANSPLHF. The CDR3 DNA reads TGTGCCAGTACCACGGTGGCCAATTCACCCCTCCACTTT. Full variable domain (rest looked up from reference TRBV30 and TRBJ1-6): SQTIHQWPATLVQPVGSPLSLECTVEGTSNPNLYWYRQAAGRGLQLLFYSVGIGQISSEVPQNLSASRPQDRQFILSSKKLLLSDSGFYLCASTTVANSPLHFGNGTRLTVT.

V and J are TRBV7-2 and TRBJ2-5; 12 positions agree with TRBD2. CDR1 SGHTA and CDR2 FQGNSA come from the germline V gene. CDR3 size: 19 residues. V trimming: 5 bases; J trimming: 2 bases; junction bases outside the gene matches: 15. Here the CDR3 reads CASSEPSGRAGSWQETQYF. CDR3 sequence (DNA): TGTGCCAGCAGCGAACCTAGCGGGAGGGCCGGTTCCTGGCAAGAGACCCAGTACTTC.

This clone was counted a few times. This sequence joins TRBV9 and TRBJ2-1; D gene uncertain. The germline V gene has CDR1 SGDLS and CDR2 YYNGEE. The germline V and J ends were trimmed by 3 bases and 10 bases, with 17 bases remaining between them. The CDR3 has 14 residues. Here the CDR3 reads CASSAFSIASEQFF. CDR3 DNA: TGTGCCAGCAGCGCGTTCTCGATAGCATCCGAGCAGTTCTTC. The full variable domain, in which reference TRBV9 and TRBJ2-1 provide the parts outside the CDR3, is DSGVTQTPKHLITATGQRVTLRCSPRSGDLSVYWYQQSLDQGLQFLIQYYNGEERAKGNILERFSAQQFPDLHSELNLSSLELGDSALYFCASSAFSIASEQFFGPGTRLTVL.

This clone was seen a handful of times. The rearrangement links TRBV25-1 to TRBJ1-2; TRBD1 matches 7 bases. Germline values: CDR1 MGHDK, CDR2 SYGVNS. With V trimmed by 8 bases and J by 4 bases, 7 bases remained unmatched. The CDR3 contains 13 residues. The CDR3 nucleotides read TGTGCCAGCTCCCCCGACAGGGTCTATGGCTACACCTTC. This codes for CASSPDRVYGYTF.

This clone was counted only a few times. This chain links TRBV19 with TRBJ2-3, with a possible D match to TRBD1 (6 bases). This CDR3 has 15 residues. Trimming removed 1 base at V and 3 bases at J, with 11 bases between. Germline loops: CDR1 LNHDA, CDR2 SQIVND (reference sequence). The CDR3 DNA follows: TGTGCCAGTAGTATAGGGGGGCAGTCGACAGATACGCAGTATTTT. This gives the protein CASSIGGQSTDTQYF.

The chain is built from TRBV9 and TRBJ2-7; 7 bases are a match to TRBD2. The CDR3 contains 18 residues. Per the germline V gene, CDR1 is SGDLS and CDR2 is YYNGEE. V gave up 5 bases and J gave up 4 bases; unmatched junction bases: 21. In DNA, the CDR3 is TGTGCCAGCAGTGCTCGGCTCGGGGGAGGGGATAGTTTGTACGAGCAGTACTTC. Amino acid sequence: CASSARLGGGDSLYEQYF.